This T cell receptor beta chain was identified during a study of cytomegalovirus exposure and HLA in healthy donors. Study-wide findings and caveats: Rare sequences made up most TCRs, while some public TCRs were found in many donors.

13 Jbeta primers and 60 Vbeta primers were used for the PCR. As handled by the study authors: Unique TCR beta chains totaled some 78 million in a later count, with roughly 10 million of them shared. Sequenced by immunoSEQ multiplex PCR; TCRdb stores in-frame clones only, minus some. Clone size and V and J calls were adopted from that table, with D and trimming inferred from the DNA. The table has under 150,000 clones, roughly 65% seen once. In regard to this clone: Its antigen is unknown.

V lost 0 bases to trimming and J lost 4 bases, with 8 bases between them. The CDR3 contains 14 residues. Germline CDR1 is LGHNA and CDR2 is YSLEER. V gene TRBV4-3 combines with J gene TRBJ2-3; the D gene is possibly TRBD2 (5 bases). Sequenced material: PBMCs. The TCR comes from a man aged 35 to 55 in good health and CMV-seropositive. In nucleotides, the CDR3 is TGCGCCAGCAGCCAAGAAATCGGGGCAGATACGCAGTATTTT. Protein sequence: CASSQEIGADTQYF.